The clone carrying this T cell receptor beta chain appeared a few times. What it binds is unknown. This sample is drawn from a study of blood T cells in healthy people across ages. Caucasian individuals from Russia who were healthy and aged roughly 6 to 90 acted as donors. The CDR3 runs 15 residues. The ends lost 5 bases at V and 6 bases at J; junction bases unmatched: 5. Primers used in a second PCR of about 7 to 12 cycles were a sample-barcoded 5' primer and a J-beta primer mix. Each CDR3 protein is one row after TCRdb ran MiXCR on the 5' RACE reads. The table lists 1.5 million to 2 million distinct CDR3 sequences, approximately 40% of them singletons, with 23% in the top ten. Study-wide results and limits: Possibly, changes in expanded clonotypes were confounded because donor CMV status was unknown.

This sequence was found in a human donor in good health. This chain connects TRBV12-3 or TRBV12-4 to TRBJ2-1, with 12 nucleotides matching TRBD2. The sequenced material came from blood. This CDR3 is CASSILAGGFNEQFF. The CDR3 DNA is TGTGCCAGCAGTATTCTAGCGGGGGGGTTCAATGAGCAGTTCTTC.